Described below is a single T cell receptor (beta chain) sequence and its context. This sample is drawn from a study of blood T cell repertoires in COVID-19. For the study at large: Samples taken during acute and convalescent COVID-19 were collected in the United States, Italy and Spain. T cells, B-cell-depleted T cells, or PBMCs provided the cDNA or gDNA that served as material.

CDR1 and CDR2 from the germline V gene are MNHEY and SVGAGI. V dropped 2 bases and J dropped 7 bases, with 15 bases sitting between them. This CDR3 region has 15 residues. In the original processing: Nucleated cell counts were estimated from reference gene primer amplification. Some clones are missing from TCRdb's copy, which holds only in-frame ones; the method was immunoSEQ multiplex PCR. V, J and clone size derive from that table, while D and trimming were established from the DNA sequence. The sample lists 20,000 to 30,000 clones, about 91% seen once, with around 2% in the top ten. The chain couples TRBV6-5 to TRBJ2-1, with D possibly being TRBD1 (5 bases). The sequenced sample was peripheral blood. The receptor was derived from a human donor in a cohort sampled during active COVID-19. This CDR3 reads CASSYGQGLWNEQFF. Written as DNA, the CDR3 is TGTGCCAGCAGTTACGGGCAGGGTCTGTGGAATGAGCAGTTCTTC.